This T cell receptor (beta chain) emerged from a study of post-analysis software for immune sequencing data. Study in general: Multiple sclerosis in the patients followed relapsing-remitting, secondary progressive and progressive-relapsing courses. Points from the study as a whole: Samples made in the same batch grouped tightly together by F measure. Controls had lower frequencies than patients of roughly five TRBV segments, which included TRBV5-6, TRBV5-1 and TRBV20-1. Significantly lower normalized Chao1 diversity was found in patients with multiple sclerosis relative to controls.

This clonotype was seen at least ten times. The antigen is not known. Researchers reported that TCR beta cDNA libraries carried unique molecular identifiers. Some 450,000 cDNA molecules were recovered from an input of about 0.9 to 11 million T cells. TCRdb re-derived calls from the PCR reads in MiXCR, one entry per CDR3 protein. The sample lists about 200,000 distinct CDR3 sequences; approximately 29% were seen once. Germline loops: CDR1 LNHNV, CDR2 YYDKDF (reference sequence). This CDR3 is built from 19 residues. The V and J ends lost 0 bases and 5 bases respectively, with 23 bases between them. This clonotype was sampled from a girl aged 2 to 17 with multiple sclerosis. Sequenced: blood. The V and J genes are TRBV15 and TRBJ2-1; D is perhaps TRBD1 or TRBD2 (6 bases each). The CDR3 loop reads CATSREYGSWGALNNEQFF. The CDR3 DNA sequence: TGTGCCACCAGCAGAGAATATGGCTCATGGGGGGCGCTTAACAATGAGCAGTTCTTC.